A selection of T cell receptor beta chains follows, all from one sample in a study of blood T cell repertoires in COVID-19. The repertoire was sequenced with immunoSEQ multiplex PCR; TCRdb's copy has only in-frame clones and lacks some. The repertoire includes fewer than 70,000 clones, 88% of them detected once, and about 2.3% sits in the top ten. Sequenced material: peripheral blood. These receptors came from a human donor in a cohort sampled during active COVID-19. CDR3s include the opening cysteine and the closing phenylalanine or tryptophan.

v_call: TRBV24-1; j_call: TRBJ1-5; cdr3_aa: CATSDRWTGGNQPQHF
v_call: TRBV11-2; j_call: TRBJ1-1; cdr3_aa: CASRNLRGGMNTEAFF
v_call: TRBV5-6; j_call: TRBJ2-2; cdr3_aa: CASSHSGMGNTGELFF
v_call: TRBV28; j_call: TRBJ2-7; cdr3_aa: CASRISLTYEQYF
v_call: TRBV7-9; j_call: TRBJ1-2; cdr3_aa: CASRHRDRGGYTF
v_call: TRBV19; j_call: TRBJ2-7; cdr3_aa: CASSKTKSSGRAHEQYF
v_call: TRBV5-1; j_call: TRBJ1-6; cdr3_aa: CASRAIGGEPYSPLHF
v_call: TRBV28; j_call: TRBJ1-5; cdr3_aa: CASRGDNQPQHF
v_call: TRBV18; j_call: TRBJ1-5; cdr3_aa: CASQADSNQPQHF
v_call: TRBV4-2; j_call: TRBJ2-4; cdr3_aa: CASSQSTGSLAKNIQYF
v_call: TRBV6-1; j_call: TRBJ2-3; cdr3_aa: CASSESLTVDTQYF
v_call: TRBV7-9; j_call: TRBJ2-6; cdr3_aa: CASSLVPLAGANVLTF
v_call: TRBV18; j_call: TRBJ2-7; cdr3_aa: CASSPSRLAGGPRTYEQYF
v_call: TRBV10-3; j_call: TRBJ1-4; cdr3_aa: CAISPTAGREKLFF
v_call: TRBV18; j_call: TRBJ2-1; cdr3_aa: CASSPRDRGVHNEQFF
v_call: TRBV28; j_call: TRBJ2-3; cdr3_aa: CASSLLATKRTDTQYF
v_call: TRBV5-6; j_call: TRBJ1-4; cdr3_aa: CASSLKGQGGEKLFF